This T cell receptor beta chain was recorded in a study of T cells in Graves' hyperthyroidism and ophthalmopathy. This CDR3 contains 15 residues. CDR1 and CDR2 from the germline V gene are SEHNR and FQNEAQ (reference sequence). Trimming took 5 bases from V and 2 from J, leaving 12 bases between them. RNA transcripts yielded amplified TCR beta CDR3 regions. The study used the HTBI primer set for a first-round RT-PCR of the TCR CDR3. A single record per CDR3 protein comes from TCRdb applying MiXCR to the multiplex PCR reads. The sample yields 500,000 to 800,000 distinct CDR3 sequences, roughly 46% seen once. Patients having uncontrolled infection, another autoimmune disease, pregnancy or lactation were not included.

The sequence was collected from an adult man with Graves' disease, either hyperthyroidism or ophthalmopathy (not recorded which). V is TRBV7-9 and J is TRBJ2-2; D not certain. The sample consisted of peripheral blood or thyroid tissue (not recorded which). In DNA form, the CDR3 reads TGTGCCAGCAGCCCCGTTGGGTTAAACACCGGGGAGCTGTTTTTT. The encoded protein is CASSPVGLNTGELFF.